This TCR beta chain was sequenced in a study of metastatic and nonmetastatic thyroid tumors. Study as a whole: It was across blood and tumor or nodule tissue from malignant and benign thyroid patients that repertoires were compared. Study observations and caveats: The study reportedly found significantly higher TCR beta diversity in malignant thyroid tumors than benign nodules, in blood and tumor.

In the original analysis: The distant-metastasis classifier for papillary thyroid cancer was built from CDR3 differences across clinicopathological groups. TCRdb called clones again from the PCR reads with MiXCR. The V and J calls and clone size are TCRdb's, not the authors'. In the table there are 35,000 to 50,000 clones, roughly 27% of which are singletons. V lost 4 bases and J lost 6; bases outside the gene matches: 17. This CDR3 has 18 amino acids. The germline CDR1 and CDR2 sequences are KGHSH and LQKENI. Details on this clone: Its antigen is unknown.

Every patient underwent thyroid surgery untreated. The clonotype originates from a male donor with papillary thyroid cancer or a benign thyroid nodule (not recorded which). Some clones in this sample may be carry-over from other donors' samples. The chain links TRBV18 to TRBJ2-3, with 9 bases aligning to TRBD1. The sequenced material came from blood. The CDR3 DNA sequence: TGTGCCAGCTCACAGATGACCGGGACAGGGTCTCGTCGGGATACGCAGTATTTT. It yields the protein CASSQMTGTGSRRDTQYF.